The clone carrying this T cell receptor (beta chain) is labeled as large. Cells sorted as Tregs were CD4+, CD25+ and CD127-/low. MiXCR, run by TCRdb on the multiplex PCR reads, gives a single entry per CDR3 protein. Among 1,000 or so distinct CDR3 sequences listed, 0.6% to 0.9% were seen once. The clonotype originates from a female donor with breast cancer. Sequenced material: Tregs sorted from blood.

The CDR3 loop is CASSLDYGYTF. The CDR3 coding sequence is TGTGCCAGCAGTTTAGACTATGGCTACACCTTC. This rearrangement joins TRBV12-3 or TRBV12-4 to TRBJ1-2; D uncertain. The length of the CDR3 is 11 residues. V was trimmed by 1 base and J by 3 bases, leaving 0 bases between them.